This T cell receptor beta chain came from a study of T cell responses to AZD1222 COVID-19 vaccine. Findings and limits, study-wide: The study sampled repertoires only after the peak T cell response.

Sequencing was performed with immunoSEQ multiplex PCR; in TCRdb, only in-frame clones are kept and a portion is missing. This table has 150,000 or so clones, about 90% appearing once. Regarding this clone: Its antigen is as yet unknown.

The germline V gene encodes CDR1 KGHDR and CDR2 SFDVKD. The V and J ends lost 1 base and 10 bases respectively, with 6 bases between them. The CDR3 loop spans 11 amino acids. The source is an adult in good health. The input for sequencing was peripheral blood, taken on day 0 of AZD1222 vaccination. This sequence joins TRBV24-1 and TRBJ1-1; no reliable D call. CDR3 coding DNA: TGTGCCACCAGTGATTTTGATGGAGCTTTCTTT. Protein: CATSDFDGAFF.